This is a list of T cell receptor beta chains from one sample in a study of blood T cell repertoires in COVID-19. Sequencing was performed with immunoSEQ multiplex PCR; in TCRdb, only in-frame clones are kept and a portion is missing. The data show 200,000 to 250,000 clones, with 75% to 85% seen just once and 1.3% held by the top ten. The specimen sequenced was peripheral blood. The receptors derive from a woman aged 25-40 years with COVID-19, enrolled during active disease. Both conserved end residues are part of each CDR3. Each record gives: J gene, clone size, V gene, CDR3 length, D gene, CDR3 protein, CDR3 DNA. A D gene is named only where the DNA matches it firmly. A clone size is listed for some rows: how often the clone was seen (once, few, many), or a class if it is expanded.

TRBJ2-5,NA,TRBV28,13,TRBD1,CASRDRGKETQYF,TGTGCCAGCAGAGACAGGGGAAAAGAGACCCAGTACTTC
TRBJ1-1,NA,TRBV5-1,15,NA,CASSLGTPGFTEAFF,TGCGCCAGCAGCTTGGGAACCCCGGGGTTTACTGAAGCTTTCTTT
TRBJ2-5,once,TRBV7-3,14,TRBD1,CASSPTGGPETQYF,TGTGCCAGCAGCCCGACAGGGGGCCCAGAGACCCAGTACTTC
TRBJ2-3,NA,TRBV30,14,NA,CAWASGLSTDTQYF,TGTGCCTGGGCCTCGGGACTGAGCACAGATACGCAGTATTTT
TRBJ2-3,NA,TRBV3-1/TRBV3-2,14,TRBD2,CASTPSGETDTQYF,TGTGCCAGCACCCCTAGCGGGGAGACAGATACGCAGTATTTT
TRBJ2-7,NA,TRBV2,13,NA,CASSSTSSYEQYF,TGTGCCAGCAGTTCGACTAGCTCCTACGAGCAGTACTTC
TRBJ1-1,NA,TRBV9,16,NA,CASSATIQGINTEAFF,TGTGCCAGCAGCGCAACCATCCAGGGTATCAACACTGAAGCTTTCTTT
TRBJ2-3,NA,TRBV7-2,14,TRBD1,CASSPRTGPDTQYF,TGTGCCAGCAGCCCTCGGACAGGGCCAGATACGCAGTATTTT
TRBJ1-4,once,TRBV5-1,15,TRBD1,CASSPGQGITEKLFF,TGCGCCAGCAGCCCGGGACAGGGGATTACGGAAAAACTGTTTTTT
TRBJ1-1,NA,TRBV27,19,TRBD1,CASSSFRRGQVRRNTEAFF,TGTGCCAGCAGTTCATTCCGCAGGGGGCAAGTTCGGAGGAACACTGAAGCTTTCTTT
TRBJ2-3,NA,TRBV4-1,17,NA,CASSQGWGGSSTDTQYF,TGCGCCAGCAGCCAAGGGTGGGGGGGCAGTAGCACAGATACGCAGTATTTT
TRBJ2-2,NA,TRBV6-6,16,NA,CASSLGHKMNTGELFF,TGTGCCAGCAGTTTGGGGCACAAGATGAACACCGGGGAGCTGTTTTTT
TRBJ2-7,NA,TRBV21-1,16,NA,CASSKHGLAGPYEQYF,TGTGCCAGCAGCAAACATGGACTAGCGGGACCCTACGAGCAGTACTTC
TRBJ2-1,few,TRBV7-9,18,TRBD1,CASSLARTGRSSYNEQFF,TGTGCCAGCAGCTTAGCGCGGACAGGGAGGAGTTCCTACAATGAGCAGTTCTTC
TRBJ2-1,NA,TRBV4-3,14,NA,CASSQARLTDEQFF,TGCGCCAGCAGCCAAGCCCGACTTACCGATGAGCAGTTCTTC
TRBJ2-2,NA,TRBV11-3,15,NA,CASSSGQSNTGELFF,TGTGCCAGCAGCTCCGGACAGTCGAACACCGGGGAGCTGTTTTTT
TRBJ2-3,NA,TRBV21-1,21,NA,CASSKEGLAGGRPPFTDTQYF,TGTGCCAGCAGCAAAGAGGGTCTAGCGGGGGGACGGCCTCCTTTCACAGATACGCAGTATTTT
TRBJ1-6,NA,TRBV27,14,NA,CASSLLSYNSPLHF,TGTGCCAGCAGTTTACTGTCCTATAATTCACCCCTCCACTTT
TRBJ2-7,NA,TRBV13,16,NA,CASSFSTGLEDYEQYF,TGTGCCAGCAGCTTTTCCACAGGGTTGGAGGACTACGAGCAGTACTTC
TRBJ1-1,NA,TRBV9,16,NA,CASSPKGGPMNTEAFF,TGTGCCAGCAGCCCTAAGGGAGGGCCGATGAACACTGAAGCTTTCTTT
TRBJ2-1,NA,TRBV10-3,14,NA,CAISDSGSRGEQFF,TGTGCCATCAGTGACTCAGGGTCCAGAGGTGAGCAGTTCTTC
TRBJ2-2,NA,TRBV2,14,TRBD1,CASSTRQGTGELFF,TGTGCCAGCAGTACTAGACAGGGCACCGGGGAGCTGTTTTTT
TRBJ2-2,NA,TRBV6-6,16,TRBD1,CASRSTGDPNTGELFF,TGTGCCAGCAGATCGACAGGGGACCCGAACACCGGGGAGCTGTTTTTT
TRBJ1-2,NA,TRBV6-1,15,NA,CASSEASSRGYGYTF,TGTGCCAGCAGTGAAGCATCCAGTCGGGGCTATGGCTACACCTTC
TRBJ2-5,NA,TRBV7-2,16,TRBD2,CASSLGSGRAGETQYF,TGTGCCAGCAGCTTAGGGAGCGGGAGGGCCGGGGAGACCCAGTACTTC
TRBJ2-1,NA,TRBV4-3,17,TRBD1,CASSQDPGTGFRNEQFF,TGCGCCAGCAGCCAAGATCCTGGGACAGGGTTCCGCAATGAGCAGTTCTTC
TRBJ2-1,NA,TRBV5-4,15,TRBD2,CASSLGSGEGNEQFF,TGTGCCAGCAGCTTGGGAAGCGGGGAAGGCAATGAGCAGTTCTTC
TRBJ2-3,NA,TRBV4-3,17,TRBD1,CASSQVPGGVGTDTQYF,TGCGCCAGCAGCCAAGTCCCAGGGGGCGTTGGCACAGATACGCAGTATTTT
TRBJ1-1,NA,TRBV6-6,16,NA,CASTSHRVRRDTEAFF,TGTGCCAGCACTTCCCACAGGGTTCGGCGGGACACTGAAGCTTTCTTT
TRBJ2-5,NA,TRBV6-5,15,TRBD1,CASRHQTGGKETQYF,TGTGCCAGCAGACACCAAACAGGGGGTAAAGAGACCCAGTACTTC
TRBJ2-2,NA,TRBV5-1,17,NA,CASSSPFGGLNTGELFF,TGCGCCAGCAGCTCCCCCTTTGGGGGACTCAACACCGGGGAGCTGTTTTTT
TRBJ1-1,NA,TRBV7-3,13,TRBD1,CASSLEGATEAFF,TGTGCCAGCAGCTTAGAGGGGGCCACTGAAGCTTTCTTT
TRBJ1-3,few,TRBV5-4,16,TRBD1,CASSQRQGNSGNTIYF,TGTGCCAGCAGCCAACGACAGGGCAACTCTGGAAACACCATATATTTT
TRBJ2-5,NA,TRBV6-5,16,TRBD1,CASSYESGTVQETQYF,TGTGCCAGCAGTTACGAATCCGGGACAGTCCAAGAGACCCAGTACTTC
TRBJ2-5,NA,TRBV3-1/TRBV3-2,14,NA,CASSQNRLLETQYF,TGTGCCAGCAGCCAAAACAGACTATTGGAGACCCAGTACTTC
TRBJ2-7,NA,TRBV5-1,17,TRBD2,CASSLGMTSGRSYEQYF,TGCGCCAGCAGCTTGGGTATGACTAGCGGCAGATCTTACGAGCAGTACTTC
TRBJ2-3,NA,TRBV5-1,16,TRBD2,CASSPAGTSGTDTQYF,TGCGCCAGCAGCCCCGCCGGGACTAGCGGCACAGATACGCAGTATTTT
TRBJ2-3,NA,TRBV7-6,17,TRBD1,CASSPYLPQGSTDTQYF,TGTGCCAGCAGCCCCTACCTCCCACAGGGGAGCACAGATACGCAGTATTTT
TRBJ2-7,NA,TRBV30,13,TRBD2,CAYSAGGFYEQYF,TGTGCCTACTCTGCGGGAGGTTTCTACGAGCAGTACTTC
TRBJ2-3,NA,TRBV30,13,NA,CAWSYPPGLTNYF,TGTGCCTGGAGTTACCCACCGGGACTCACCAATTATTTT
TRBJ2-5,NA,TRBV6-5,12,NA,CASSYTGETQYF,TGTGCCAGCAGTTACACGGGGGAGACCCAGTACTTC
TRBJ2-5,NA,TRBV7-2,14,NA,CASSLLTREETQYF,TGTGCCAGCAGCTTACTTACCCGGGAGGAGACCCAGTACTTC
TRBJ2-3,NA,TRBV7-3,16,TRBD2,CASSPNLAGGTDTQYF,TGTGCCAGCAGCCCGAATCTAGCGGGGGGCACAGATACGCAGTATTTT
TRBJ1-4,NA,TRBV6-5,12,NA,CASRTVNEKLFF,TGTGCCAGCCGCACAGTTAATGAAAAACTGTTTTTT
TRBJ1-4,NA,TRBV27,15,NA,CAPRVGYGKNEKLFF,TGTGCCCCCAGGGTGGGGTACGGAAAGAATGAAAAACTGTTTTTT
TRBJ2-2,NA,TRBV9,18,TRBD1,CASSALWVEGARTGELFF,TGTGCCAGCAGCGCCCTATGGGTTGAGGGGGCGAGGACCGGGGAGCTGTTTTTT
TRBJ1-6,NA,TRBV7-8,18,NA,CASSLARAASSYNSPLHF,TGTGCCAGCAGCTTAGCGCGGGCAGCTTCTTCCTATAATTCACCCCTCCACTTT